The 17 T cell receptor beta chains below come from one sample, sequenced in a study of blood T cell repertoires in COVID-19. Using immunoSEQ multiplex PCR, the repertoire was profiled, and TCRdb retains in-frame clones only, with some absent. The table has roughly 200,000 clones, approximately 80% seen once; the top ten hold over 1.5%. The sample taken for sequencing was peripheral blood. These receptors were taken from a human donor in a cohort sampled during active COVID-19.

The rearrangement links TRBV5-4 to TRBJ2-5; TRBD2 agrees at 11 bases. This CDR3 comprises 16 residues. The J segment lost 1 base and the V segment lost 4 bases, leaving 6 bases of the junction unmatched. Germline CDR1 SGHNT, CDR2 YYREEE (reference sequence). CDR3 nucleotides: TGTGCCAGCAGCCGTGGGACTAGCGGAGCCCAAGAGACCCAGTACTTC. Its translation is CASSRGTSGAQETQYF.

This clone appeared once. V gene TRBV19 combines with J gene TRBJ1-4; D perhaps matches TRBD1 (6 bases). The V gene lost 3 bases and the J gene lost 8 bases, with 19 bases spanning the gap. The CDR3 contains 16 residues. CDR1 is LNHDA, CDR2 SQIVND, per germline (reference sequence). DNA for the CDR3: TGTGCCAGTAGTATGGGGAGGGGGACGCGTCTGGAAAAACTGTTTTTT. It codes for CASSMGRGTRLEKLFF.

The J gene is TRBJ1-2, the V gene TRBV28; D unclear. This CDR3 contains 12 residues. Deletions cut 2 bases from V and 5 bases from J, with 6 bases between. CDR1 and CDR2 from the germline V gene are MDHEN and SYDVKM. The DNA for the CDR3 is TGTGCCAGCAGTTTACGGTTTTATGGCTACACCTTC. Amino acid sequence: CASSLRFYGYTF.

The chain recombines TRBV7-2 with TRBJ2-1, with D possibly matching TRBD2 (5 bases). Germline CDR1 reads SGHTA; CDR2 reads FQGNSA. Trimming pared 0 bases from V and 0 bases from J, leaving 9 bases between. This CDR3 has 16 amino acids. The CDR3 protein is CASSLAAATSYNEQFF. CDR3 in DNA: TGTGCCAGCAGCTTAGCAGCGGCGACCTCCTACAATGAGCAGTTCTTC.

This clone was recorded once. The rearrangement uses TRBV4-2 and TRBJ1-5; maybe TRBD1 (5 bases). This CDR3 is 15 amino acids long. V was pared by 1 base and J by 2 bases, with 9 bases between. Germline CDR1 reads LGHNA; CDR2 reads YNFKEQ. CDR3 sequence reads: CASSQGGGGNQPQHF. The CDR3 DNA reads as TGTGCCAGCAGCCAAGGCGGGGGGGGCAATCAGCCCCAGCATTTT.

In DNA, the CDR3 is TGTGCCAGCAGTCCCCGTAGGGAGGGGCGCGTGAACACTGAAGCTTTCTTT. Translated: CASSPRREGRVNTEAFF. The V gene is TRBV27, the J gene TRBJ1-1, with D perhaps TRBD1 (5 bases). CDR1 is MNHEY, CDR2 SMNVEV, per germline (reference sequence). Trimming left V 5 bases short and J 0 bases short, with 19 bases between. CDR3 length equals 17 residues.

This chain connects TRBV5-8 to TRBJ1-1, with D perhaps TRBD1 (6 bases). Trimming shortened V by 0 bases and J by 1 base, and 13 bases separated the two germline ends. This CDR3 has 16 residues. Germline CDR1 reads SGHTS; CDR2 reads YDEGEE. The CDR3 DNA reads TGTGCCAGCAGCTTGGGGTTGGGCAGGGGGAACACTGAAGCTTTCTTT. Translated, it gives CASSLGLGRGNTEAFF.

A word on this clone: One end of the junction fails to match germline, which may point to a read error. The CDR3 reads CAITENAGQPQHF. CDR3 sequence (DNA): TGTGCCATCACTGAGAACGCGGGTCAGCCCCAGCATTTT. The J gene is TRBJ1-5, the V gene TRBV10-3; no definite D call. Germline-derived CDR1 and CDR2 are ENHRY and SYGVKD. The CDR3 has 13 amino acids.

V gene TRBV21-1 combines with J gene TRBJ1-1. TRBV21-1 is noted as a pseudogene. This CDR3 has 15 amino acids. The CDR3 protein is CASSNPGRTNTEAFF. CDR3 DNA sequence: TGTGCCAGCAGCAACCCGGGTCGAACGAACACTGAAGCTTTCTTT.

J is TRBJ2-1 and V is TRBV11-3; 8 bases line up with TRBD1. CDR1 is SGHNT, CDR2 YENEEA, per germline. V dropped 0 bases and J dropped 8; count of bases not matched to a gene: 3. The CDR3 has 14 amino acids. CDR3 amino acids: CASSLEAGGYEQFF. The CDR3 nucleotides are TGTGCCAGCAGCTTAGAGGCAGGGGGCTATGAGCAGTTCTTC. Full variable domain (remainder filled in from reference TRBV11-3 and TRBJ2-1): EAGVVQSPRYKIIEKKQPVAFWCNPISGHNTLYWYLQNLGQGPELLIRYENEEAVDDSQLPKDRFSAERLKGVDSTLKIQPAELGDSAVYLCASSLEAGGYEQFFGPGTRLTVL.

The chain couples TRBV7-9 to TRBJ2-7; TRBD2 matches 14 bases. CDR1 is SEHNR, CDR2 FQNEAQ, per germline (reference sequence). The CDR3 is made up of 17 amino acids. With V trimmed by 4 bases and J by 3 bases, 8 bases remained unmatched. The CDR3 bases are TGTGCCAGCAGCTCAGGGACTAGCGGGAGCAGTCTCTACGAGCAGTACTTC. Amino acids: CASSSGTSGSSLYEQYF.

V gene TRBV7-8 combines with J gene TRBJ1-5; 10 nucleotides align to TRBD1. Germline V gene lookup returns CDR1 SGHVS and CDR2 FQNEAQ. The CDR3 consists of 15 residues. The J segment lost 4 bases and the V segment lost 1 base, leaving 1 base of the junction unmatched. The CDR3 here is CASSLVGQGNQPQHF. DNA of the CDR3: TGTGCCAGCAGCTTAGTGGGACAGGGGAATCAGCCCCAGCATTTT.

The V gene is TRBV29-1, the J gene TRBJ1-1; a possible D gene is TRBD1 (5 bases). Germline CDR1 and CDR2: SQVTM and ANQGSEA. The V gene lost 5 bases and the J gene lost 3 bases, with 19 bases spanning the gap. This CDR3 contains 15 residues. The DNA for the CDR3 is TGCAGCGTTCGAGGAACAGGTTATGTGGACACTGAAGCTTTCTTT. It encodes CSVRGTGYVDTEAFF.

This clone was seen a few times. The chain employs TRBV4-1 and TRBJ2-7; TRBD2 aligns across 9 bases. Trimming at V came to 4 bases and at J to 6 bases, leaving 10 bases not matched to a gene. The CDR3 runs to 15 residues. Looked up from germline, CDR1 is MGHRA and CDR2 is YSYEKL. The CDR3 loop reads CASSPRWLAGLEQYF. CDR3 nucleotide sequence: TGCGCCAGCAGCCCCCGGTGGCTAGCGGGACTCGAGCAGTACTTC.

V gene TRBV4-1 combines with J gene TRBJ2-7; 9 positions agree with TRBD1. Germline trimming cut 0 bases from V and 3 bases from J; bases unmatched to any gene: 6. CDR1 is MGHRA and CDR2 is YSYEKL in the germline V gene. The CDR3 sequence is 16 residues long. The chain's CDR3 is CASSQEAATGGYEQYF. CDR3 bases: TGCGCCAGCAGCCAAGAGGCAGCGACAGGGGGCTACGAGCAGTACTTC.

The V call is TRBV21-1, the J call TRBJ2-7; the table assigns TRBD1, which was not confirmed against the DNA. TRBV21-1 is assigned pseudogene status. The CDR3 loop spans 12 amino acids. The CDR3, as DNA: TGTGCCAGCAGCAATGCAGGCTACGAGCAGTACTTC. Translation: CASSNAGYEQYF.

CDR3 DNA: TGTGCCAGCAGCCAAGGGACAGGGGTCTACGAGCAGTACTTC. As protein: CASSQGTGVYEQYF. J is TRBJ2-7 and V is TRBV4-2, with 9 bases fitting TRBD1. V dropped 1 base and J dropped 3; count of bases not matched to a gene: 1. The CDR3 extends over 14 amino acids. The germline CDR1 and CDR2 sequences are LGHNA and YNFKEQ.